The entry that follows covers one T cell receptor (beta chain) sequence. The antigen is unknown. Profiled with immunoSEQ multiplex PCR; TCRdb holds only in-frame clones, not every one. The table shows 86,000 or so clones, with around nine tenths occurring only once. This specimen belongs to a study of graft-versus-host responses after intestinal transplantation. The overall study: Induction with anti-thymocyte globulin, then tacrolimus and steroids for around three years, was given to all recipients.

General observations from the study: GvH clones were found in recipient marrow; some appeared first in ileum or blood. Early post-transplant declines in HvG were associated with peak levels of circulating GvH clones.

Trimming at V came to 4 bases and at J to 5 bases, leaving 5 bases not matched to a gene. Germline lookup yields CDR1 MNHEY and CDR2 SVGAGI. The CDR3 has 14 residues. The specimen was unstimulated CD8+ T cells sorted from spleen or lymph node cells, collected before intestinal transplant. This receptor was identified in a human donor who received an intestinal transplant. The chain employs TRBV6-5 and TRBJ2-1, with 7 positions matching TRBD2. This chain's CDR3 is CASSWGGSNNEQFF. The CDR3 bases are TGTGCCAGCAGTTGGGGGGGTTCGAACAATGAGCAGTTCTTC.